A single sample gave rise to the 3 T cell receptor beta chains below, sequenced in a study of T cell responses to AZD1222 COVID-19 vaccine. Here immunoSEQ multiplex PCR was the method, and the copy in TCRdb shows in-frame clones only, minus some. Among 140,000 to 150,000 clones listed, approximately 78% were seen once. This material consisted of peripheral blood, taken on day 0 of MenACWY control vaccination. Source of these receptors: an adult in good health.

The chain uses TRBV19 and TRBJ2-7; TRBD1 aligns across 7 bases. The CDR3 runs to 13 residues. V was pared by 5 bases and J by 3 bases, with 4 bases of the junction left unmatched. In germline, CDR1 is LNHDA, CDR2 SQIVND (reference sequence). The CDR3 bases are TGTGCCAGTAGTTTGGGACAGAGCTACGAGCAGTACTTC. Its protein product is CASSLGQSYEQYF.

This clone was recorded only once. The gene calls are TRBV11-2 and TRBJ2-7; D might be TRBD1 (5 bases). This CDR3 is built from 13 residues. CDR1 and CDR2 (germline): SGHAT, FQNNGV. V was pared by 2 bases and J by 2 bases, with 7 bases between. The CDR3 sequence: CASSLYRPYEQYF. The CDR3, as DNA: TGTGCCAGCAGCTTATACAGGCCCTACGAGCAGTACTTC.

This clone was seen only a few times. This chain connects TRBV11-3 to TRBJ2-5; maybe TRBD1 (8 bases). Germline lookup yields CDR1 SGHNT and CDR2 YENEEA. Trimming took off 5 bases at V and 5 bases at J, with 24 bases between the two ends. This CDR3 is 17 amino acids long. Here the CDR3 DNA reads TGTGCCAGCAGCGCGGGGGTTTTGGCAGGGGGCTTCGAGACCCAGTACTTC. Its protein is CASSAGVLAGGFETQYF.